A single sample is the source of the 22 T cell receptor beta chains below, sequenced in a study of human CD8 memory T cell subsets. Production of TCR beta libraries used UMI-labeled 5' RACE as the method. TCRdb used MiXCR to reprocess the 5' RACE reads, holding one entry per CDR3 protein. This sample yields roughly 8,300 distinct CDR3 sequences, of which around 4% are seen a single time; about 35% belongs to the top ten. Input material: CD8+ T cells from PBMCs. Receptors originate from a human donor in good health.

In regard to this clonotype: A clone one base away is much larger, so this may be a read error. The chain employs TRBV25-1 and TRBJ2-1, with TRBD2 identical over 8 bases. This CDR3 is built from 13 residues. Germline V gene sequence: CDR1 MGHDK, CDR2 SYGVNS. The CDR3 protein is CAGSALAEGEQFF. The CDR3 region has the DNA TGTGCCGGCAGTGCACTAGCGGAGGGTGAGCAGTTCTTC.

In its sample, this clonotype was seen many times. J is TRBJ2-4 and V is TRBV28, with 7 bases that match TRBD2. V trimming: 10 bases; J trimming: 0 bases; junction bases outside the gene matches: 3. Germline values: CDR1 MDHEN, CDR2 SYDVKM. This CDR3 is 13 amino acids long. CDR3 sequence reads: CAISSGAKNIQYF. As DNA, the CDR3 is TGTGCCATCTCTAGCGGAGCCAAAAACATTCAGTACTTC.

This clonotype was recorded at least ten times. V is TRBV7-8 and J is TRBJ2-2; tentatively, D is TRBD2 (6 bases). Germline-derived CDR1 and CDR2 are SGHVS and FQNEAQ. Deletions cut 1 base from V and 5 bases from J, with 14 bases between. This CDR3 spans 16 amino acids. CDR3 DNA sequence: TGTGCCAGCAGCTTAGTGGGGGGTCATCTGACCGGGGAGCTGTTTTTT. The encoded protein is CASSLVGGHLTGELFF.

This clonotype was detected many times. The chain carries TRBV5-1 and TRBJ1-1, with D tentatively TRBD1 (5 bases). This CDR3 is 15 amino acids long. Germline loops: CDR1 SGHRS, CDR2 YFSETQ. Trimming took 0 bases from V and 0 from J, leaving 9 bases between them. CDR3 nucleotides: TGCGCCAGCAGCTTGGGGTGGGGCATGAACACTGAAGCTTTCTTT. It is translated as CASSLGWGMNTEAFF.

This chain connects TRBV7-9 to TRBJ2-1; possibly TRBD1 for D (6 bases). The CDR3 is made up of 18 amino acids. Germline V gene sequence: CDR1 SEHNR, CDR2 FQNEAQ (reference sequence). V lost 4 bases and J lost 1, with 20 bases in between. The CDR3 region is CASSSSEGRTESYNEQFF. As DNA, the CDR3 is TGTGCCAGCAGCTCTTCCGAGGGGCGGACAGAGTCCTACAATGAGCAGTTCTTC.

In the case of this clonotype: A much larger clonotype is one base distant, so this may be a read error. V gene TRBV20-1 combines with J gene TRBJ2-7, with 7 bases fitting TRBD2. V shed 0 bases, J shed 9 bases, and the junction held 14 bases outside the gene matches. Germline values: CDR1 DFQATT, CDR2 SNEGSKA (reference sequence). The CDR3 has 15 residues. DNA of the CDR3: TGCAGTGCTAGAGATCCGAGCCTAGCGGCTGCCGCGCAGTACTTC. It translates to CSARDPSLAAAAQYF.

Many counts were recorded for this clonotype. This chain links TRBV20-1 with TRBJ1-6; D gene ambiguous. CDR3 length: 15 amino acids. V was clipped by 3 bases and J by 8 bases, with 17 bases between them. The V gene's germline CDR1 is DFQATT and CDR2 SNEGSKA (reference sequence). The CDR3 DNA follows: TGCAGTGCTAGTCGCCGGCTAGAGAGGGATTCACCCCTCCACTTT. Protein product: CSASRRLERDSPLHF.

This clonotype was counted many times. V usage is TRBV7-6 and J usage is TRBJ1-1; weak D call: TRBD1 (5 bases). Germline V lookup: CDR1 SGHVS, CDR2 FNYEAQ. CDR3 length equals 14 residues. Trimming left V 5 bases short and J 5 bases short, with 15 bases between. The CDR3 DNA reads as TGTGCCAGCAGCCATCGGCGGGGCGGGACTGAAGCTTTCTTT. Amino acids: CASSHRRGGTEAFF.

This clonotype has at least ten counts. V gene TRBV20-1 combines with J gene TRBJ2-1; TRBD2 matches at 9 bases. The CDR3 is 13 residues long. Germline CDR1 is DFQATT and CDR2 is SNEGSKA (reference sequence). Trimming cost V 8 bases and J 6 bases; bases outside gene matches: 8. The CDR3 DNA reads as TGCAGTCCCGCGGGACTAGCAGGCAATGAGCAGTTCTTC. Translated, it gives CSPAGLAGNEQFF.

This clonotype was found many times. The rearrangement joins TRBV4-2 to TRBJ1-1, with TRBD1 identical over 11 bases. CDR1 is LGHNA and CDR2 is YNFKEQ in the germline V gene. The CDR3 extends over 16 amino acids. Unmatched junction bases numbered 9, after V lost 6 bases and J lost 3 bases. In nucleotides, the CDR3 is TGTGCCAGCAGTATCCGGGACAGGGGGTCGGACACTGAAGCTTTCTTT. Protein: CASSIRDRGSDTEAFF.

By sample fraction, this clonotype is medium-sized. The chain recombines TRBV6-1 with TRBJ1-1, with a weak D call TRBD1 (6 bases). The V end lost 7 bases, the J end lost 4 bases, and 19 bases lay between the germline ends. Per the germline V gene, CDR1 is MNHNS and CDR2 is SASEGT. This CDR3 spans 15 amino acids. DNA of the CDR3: TGTGCCAGCACTCCCGAGGGGGTAACGGGCACTGAAGCTTTCTTT. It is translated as CASTPEGVTGTEAFF.

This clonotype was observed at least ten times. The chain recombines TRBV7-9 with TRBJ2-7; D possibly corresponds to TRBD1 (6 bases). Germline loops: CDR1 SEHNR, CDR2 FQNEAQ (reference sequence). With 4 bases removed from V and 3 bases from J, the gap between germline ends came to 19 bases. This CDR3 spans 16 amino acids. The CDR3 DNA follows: TGTGCCAGCAGCTGGGAACAGGGTCAGGAGAGCTACGAGCAGTACTTC. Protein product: CASSWEQGQESYEQYF.

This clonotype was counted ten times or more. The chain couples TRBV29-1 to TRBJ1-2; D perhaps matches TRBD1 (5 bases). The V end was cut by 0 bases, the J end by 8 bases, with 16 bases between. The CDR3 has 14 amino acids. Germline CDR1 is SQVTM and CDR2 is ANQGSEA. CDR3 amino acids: CSVEDGVGARGYTF. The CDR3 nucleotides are TGCAGCGTTGAAGATGGGGTCGGGGCTCGGGGCTACACCTTC.

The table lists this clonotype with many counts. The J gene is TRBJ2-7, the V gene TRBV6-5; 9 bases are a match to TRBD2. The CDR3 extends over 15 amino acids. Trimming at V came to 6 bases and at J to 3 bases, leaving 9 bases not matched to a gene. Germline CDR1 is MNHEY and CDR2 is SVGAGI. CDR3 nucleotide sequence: TGTGCCAGCAGCCCGGAACTAGCGGGTTTCTACGAGCAGTACTTC. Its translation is CASSPELAGFYEQYF.

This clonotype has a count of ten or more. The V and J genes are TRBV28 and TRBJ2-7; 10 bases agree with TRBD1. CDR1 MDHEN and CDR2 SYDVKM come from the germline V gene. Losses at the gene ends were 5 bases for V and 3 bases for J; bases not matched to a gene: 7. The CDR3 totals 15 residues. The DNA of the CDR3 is TGTGCCAGCAGTGACCCGGGACAGGGGCTCTACGAGCAGTACTTC. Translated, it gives CASSDPGQGLYEQYF.

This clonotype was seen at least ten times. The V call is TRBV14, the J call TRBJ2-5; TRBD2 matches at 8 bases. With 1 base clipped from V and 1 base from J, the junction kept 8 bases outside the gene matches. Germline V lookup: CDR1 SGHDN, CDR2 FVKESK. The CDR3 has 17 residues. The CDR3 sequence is CASSQALLRGAQETQYF. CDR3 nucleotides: TGTGCCAGCAGCCAAGCCCTGTTGCGGGGGGCCCAAGAGACCCAGTACTTC.

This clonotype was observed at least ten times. CDR3 sequence reads: CASSLTGWNEQYF. CDR3 DNA: TGTGCCAGCAGCTTAACCGGGTGGAACGAGCAGTACTTC. V and J are TRBV7-2 and TRBJ2-7, with unresolved D. Trimming left V 2 bases short and J 5 bases short, with 10 bases between. This CDR3 spans 13 amino acids. Germline-derived CDR1 and CDR2 are SGHTA and FQGNSA.

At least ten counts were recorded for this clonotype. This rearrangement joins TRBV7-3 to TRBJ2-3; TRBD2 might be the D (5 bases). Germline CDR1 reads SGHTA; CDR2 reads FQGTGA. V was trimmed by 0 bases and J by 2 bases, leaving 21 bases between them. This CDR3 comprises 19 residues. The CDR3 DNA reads TGTGCCAGCAGCTTAACCCCTCGGGTTAGCGAATCCAACACAGATACGCAGTATTTT. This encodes CASSLTPRVSESNTDTQYF.

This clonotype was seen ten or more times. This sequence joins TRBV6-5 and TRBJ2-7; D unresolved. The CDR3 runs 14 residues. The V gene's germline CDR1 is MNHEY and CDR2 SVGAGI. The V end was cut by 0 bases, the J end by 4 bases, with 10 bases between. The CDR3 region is CASSYSNSLYEQYF. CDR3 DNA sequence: TGTGCCAGCAGTTACTCAAACAGCCTTTACGAGCAGTACTTC.

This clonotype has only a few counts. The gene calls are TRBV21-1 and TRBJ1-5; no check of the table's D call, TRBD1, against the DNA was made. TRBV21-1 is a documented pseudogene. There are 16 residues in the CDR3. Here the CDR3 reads CASSKKKGQPNQPQHF. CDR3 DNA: TGTGCCAGCAGCAAAAAAAAGGGGCAGCCCAATCAGCCCCAGCATTTT.

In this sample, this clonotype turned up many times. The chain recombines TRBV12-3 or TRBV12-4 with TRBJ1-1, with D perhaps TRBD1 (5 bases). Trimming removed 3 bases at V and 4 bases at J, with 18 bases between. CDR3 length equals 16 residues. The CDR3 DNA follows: TGTGCCAGCAGTTTGCTAATGGGGCGCCGGGTCACTGAAGCTTTCTTT. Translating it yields CASSLLMGRRVTEAFF.

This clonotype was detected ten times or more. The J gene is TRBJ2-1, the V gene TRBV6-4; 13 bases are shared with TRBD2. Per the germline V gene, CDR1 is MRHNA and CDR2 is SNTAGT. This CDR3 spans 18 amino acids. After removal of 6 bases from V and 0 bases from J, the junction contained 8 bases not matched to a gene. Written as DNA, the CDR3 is TGTGCCAGCAGCCACACTAGCGGGGGGGCAACCTCCTACAATGAGCAGTTCTTC. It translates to CASSHTSGGATSYNEQFF.